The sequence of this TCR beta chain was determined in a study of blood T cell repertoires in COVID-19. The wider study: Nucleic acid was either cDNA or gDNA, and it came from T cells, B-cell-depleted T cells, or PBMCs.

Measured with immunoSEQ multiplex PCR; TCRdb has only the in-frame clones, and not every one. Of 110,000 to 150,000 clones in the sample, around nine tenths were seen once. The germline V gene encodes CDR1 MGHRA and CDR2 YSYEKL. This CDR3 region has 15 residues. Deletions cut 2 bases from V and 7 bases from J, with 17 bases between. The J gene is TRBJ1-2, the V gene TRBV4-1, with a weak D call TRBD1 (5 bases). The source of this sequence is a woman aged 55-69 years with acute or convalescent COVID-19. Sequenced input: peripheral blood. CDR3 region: CASSQSPDTKGGYTF. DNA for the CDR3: TGCGCCAGCAGCCAATCCCCGGACACTAAGGGTGGCTACACCTTC.